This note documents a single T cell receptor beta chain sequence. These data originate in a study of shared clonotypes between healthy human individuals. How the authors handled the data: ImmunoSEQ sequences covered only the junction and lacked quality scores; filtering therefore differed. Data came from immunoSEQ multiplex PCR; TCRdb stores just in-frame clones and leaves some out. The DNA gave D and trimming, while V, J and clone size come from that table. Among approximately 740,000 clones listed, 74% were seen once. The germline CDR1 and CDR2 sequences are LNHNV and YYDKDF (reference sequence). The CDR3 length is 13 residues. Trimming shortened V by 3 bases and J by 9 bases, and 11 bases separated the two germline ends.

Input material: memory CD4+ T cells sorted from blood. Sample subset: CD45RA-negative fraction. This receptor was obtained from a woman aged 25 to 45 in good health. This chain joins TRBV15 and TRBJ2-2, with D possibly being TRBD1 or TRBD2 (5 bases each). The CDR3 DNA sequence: TGTGCCACCAGCAGGAGAGGGGCCTGGGAGCTGTTTTTT. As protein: CATSRRGAWELFF.